Sequencing of this T cell receptor (beta chain) was carried out in a study of T cells in Graves' hyperthyroidism and ophthalmopathy. This clonotype was observed at least ten times. Amplification of TCR beta CDR3 regions was performed using RNA transcripts as template. A first-round RT-PCR of the TCR CDR3 used the HTBI primer set. TCRdb reprocessed the multiplex PCR reads via MiXCR and lists one record per CDR3 protein. The sample comprises 270,000 or so distinct CDR3 sequences, around 15% of which are singletons, and under 35% rests with the top ten. Germline values: CDR1 GTSNPN, CDR2 SVGIG (reference sequence). V lost 1 base, J lost 7 bases, and 4 bases lay in between. The CDR3 covers 10 residues.

The specimen sequenced was blood. The TCR originated in a woman in her forties or fifties with Graves' hyperthyroidism that later progressed to Graves' ophthalmopathy. This chain links TRBV30 with TRBJ1-1; no reliable D call. CDR3 sequence: CAWSGGEAFF. The CDR3, as DNA: TGTGCCTGGAGTGGGGGTGAAGCTTTCTTT.